These 32 T cell receptor beta chains were all obtained from the same sample, sequenced in a study of T cell repertoires in cytomegalovirus infection. In TCRdb, the reads were re-called with MiXCR into one record per CDR3 protein. The repertoire consists of about 900,000 distinct CDR3 sequences, with about a third occurring once and the leading ten covering around 15%. For these receptors, no antigen is known. Sequencing was performed on cultured CD8+ T cells from PBMCs, taken from culture after CMV antigen stimulation. The receptors originated from a human donor in good health (CMV status not recorded). Some clones in this sample may be carry-over from other donors' samples.

The chain links TRBV15 to TRBJ2-7; perhaps D is TRBD1 or TRBD2 (6 bases each). The CDR3 loop spans 16 amino acids. From germline, CDR1 is LNHNV and CDR2 YYDKDF (reference sequence). V dropped 0 bases and J dropped 5 bases, with 17 bases sitting between them. The CDR3 region has the DNA TGTGCCACCAGCAGAGATCTGGCTACGGGGGCTAACGAGCAGTACGTC. Translated, it gives CATSRDLATGANEQYV.

This clonotype showed up just a few times. This chain uses TRBV19 with TRBJ2-3, with a tentative D call TRBD1 (5 bases). The CDR3 is 16 amino acids. V gave up 6 bases and J gave up 5 bases, with 21 bases separating them. The germline V gene encodes CDR1 LNHDA and CDR2 SQIVND (reference sequence). The CDR3 here is CASRGFGPPQGDTQYF. The CDR3 bases are TGTGCCAGTAGAGGTTTCGGACCTCCGCAGGGAGATACGCAGTATTTT.

A single count supports this clonotype. It may be a read error: a sequence one base away is much more abundant. The V gene is TRBV7-6, the J gene TRBJ1-1; TRBD1 matches 8 bases. CDR1 is SGHVS and CDR2 is FNYEAQ in the germline V gene. The length of the CDR3 is 13 residues. The CDR3 here is CVSSPGQVIEAFF. The CDR3 nucleotides read TGTGTCAGCAGCCCGGGACAGGTCATTGAAGCTTTCTTT.

The gene calls are TRBV27 and TRBJ2-3, with TRBD2 as a possible D gene (7 bases). V was pared by 7 bases and J by 3 bases, with 17 bases between. The length of the CDR3 is 15 residues. Germline V gene data show CDR1 as MNHEY and CDR2 as SMNVEV (reference sequence). CDR3 protein: CASTARGGRTDTQYF. The CDR3 DNA sequence: TGTGCCAGCACTGCTAGGGGGGGCCGAACAGATACGCAGTATTTT.

The gene calls are TRBV7-8 and TRBJ2-3; 10 nucleotides align to TRBD2. Germline CDR1 is SGHVS and CDR2 is FQNEAQ. The trim removed 1 base at V and 2 bases at J, leaving 9 bases unmatched. The CDR3 loop spans 18 amino acids. CDR3 residues: CASSLEIGSGGLTDTQYF. The DNA of the CDR3 is TGTGCCAGCAGCTTAGAGATCGGTAGCGGGGGGCTCACAGATACGCAGTATTTT.

With regard to this clonotype: The CDR3 ends on some other residue instead of the conserved phenylalanine or tryptophan, so this is likely a read error. The chain uses TRBV27 and TRBJ2-1, with TRBD2 matching over 7 bases. There are 15 residues in the CDR3. Germline V gene sequence: CDR1 MNHEY, CDR2 SMNVEV (reference sequence). V shed 5 bases, J shed 3 bases, and the junction held 7 bases outside the gene matches. The CDR3 DNA sequence: TGTGCCAGCAGTCCCCATGCGGGGGACTACAATGAGCAGTTCTCC. Amino acids: CASSPHAGDYNEQFS.

The J gene is TRBJ1-2, the V gene TRBV6-2 or TRBV6-3, with a weak D call TRBD1 (5 bases). The CDR3 is made up of 17 amino acids. The V gene's germline CDR1 is MNHEY and CDR2 SVGEGT. V gave up 7 bases and J gave up 4 bases, with 25 bases separating them. The CDR3 reads CASIPSSPQASFYGYTF. In DNA form, the CDR3 reads TGTGCCAGCATACCCTCCAGCCCACAGGCATCCTTCTATGGCTACACCTTC.

This clonotype was counted once. The CDR3 nucleotides are TGCGCCAGCAGCGACCCGACCGACAGTACTAGCACAGATACGCAGTATTTT. The encoded protein is CASSDPTDSTSTDTQYF. The genes are TRBV5-1 and TRBJ2-3; D possibly corresponds to TRBD1 (5 bases). Trimming took 4 bases from V and 0 from J, leaving 18 bases between them. Looked up from germline, CDR1 is SGHRS and CDR2 is YFSETQ. CDR3 length equals 17 residues.

CDR3 DNA sequence: TGTGCCAGCAGTAAATTGGGGTTCGGGATCTACGAGCAGTACTTC. The encoded protein is CASSKLGFGIYEQYF. The V gene is TRBV27, the J gene TRBJ2-7; tentative D call: TRBD2 (5 bases). This CDR3 comprises 15 residues. Germline assignment: CDR1 MNHEY and CDR2 SMNVEV (reference sequence). V lost 5 bases to trimming and J lost 3 bases, with 17 bases between them.

The V call is TRBV12-3 or TRBV12-4, the J call TRBJ2-4; D may be TRBD2 (6 bases). CDR3 length equals 14 residues. The V end lost 5 bases, the J end lost 2 bases, and 10 bases lay between the germline ends. The CDR3 reads CASSPGGPKNIQYF. The CDR3 DNA sequence: TGTGCCAGCAGTCCCGGAGGGCCCAAAAACATTCAGTACTTC.

This clonotype has only a few counts. This chain links TRBV12-3 or TRBV12-4 with TRBJ1-2; maybe TRBD1 (5 bases). This CDR3 spans 13 amino acids. V lost 7 bases and J lost 12, with 21 bases in between. The CDR3 loop is CASTDVGGGGHTF. The CDR3 coding sequence is TGTGCCAGCACTGACGTGGGGGGTGGAGGCCACACCTTC.

Ten or more counts support this clonotype. The chain couples TRBV7-2 to TRBJ2-1; weak D call: TRBD1 (8 bases). Germline-derived CDR1 and CDR2 are SGHTA and FQGNSA. CDR3 length: 15 amino acids. Trimming took 3 bases from V and 6 from J, leaving 15 bases between them. The CDR3 nucleotides read TGTGCCAGCAGCTTTAAAACAGGGGGGGGCAATGAGCAGTTCTTC. Protein sequence: CASSFKTGGGNEQFF.

The sample holds many counts of this clonotype. The chain combines TRBV7-2 with TRBJ1-2; D remains ambiguous. CDR1 SGHTA and CDR2 FQGNSA come from the germline V gene. V was clipped by 2 bases and J by 12 bases, with 4 bases between them. The CDR3 length is 9 residues. For the CDR3, the DNA is TGTGCCAGCAGCTTAACCAACACCTTC. Protein product: CASSLTNTF. Full variable domain (outside the CDR3, taken from reference TRBV7-2 and TRBJ1-2): GAGVSQSPSNKVTEKGKDVELRCDPISGHTALYWYRQSLGQGLEFLIYFQGNSAPDKSGLPSDRFSAERTGGSVSTLTIQRTQQEDSAVYLCASSLTNTFGSGTRLTVV.

In the case of this clonotype: A read error may be the cause here, since a much bigger clone is one base away. The chain carries TRBV11-3 and TRBJ1-5; TRBD1 aligns across 7 bases. Germline values: CDR1 SGHNT, CDR2 YENEEA. The CDR3 totals 16 residues. The CDR3 sequence is CANSLVTGILNQPQHF. The CDR3 coding sequence is TGTGCCAACAGCTTAGTGACAGGGATCCTCAATCAGCCCCAGCATTTT.

This clonotype has a handful of counts. This sequence joins TRBV9 and TRBJ1-2, with D perhaps TRBD1 (5 bases). The ends were cut back, 1 base at V and 8 bases at J, with 9 bases in the middle. The V gene's germline CDR1 is SGDLS and CDR2 YYNGEE. The CDR3 is 12 residues long. The CDR3 region is CASSVRGNGYTF. The DNA for the CDR3 is TGTGCCAGCAGCGTACGGGGGAACGGCTACACCTTC.

The chain uses TRBV20-1 and TRBJ1-5; D is unclear. The V end lost 2 bases, the J end lost 2 bases, and 13 bases lay between the germline ends. Germline loops: CDR1 DFQATT, CDR2 SNEGSKA (reference sequence). This CDR3 has 15 residues. The CDR3 nucleotides read TGCAGTGCTAGAACGGGCCGCGCGGGCAATCAGCCCCAGCATTTT. Translating gives CSARTGRAGNQPQHF.

This clonotype was counted at least ten times. V usage is TRBV7-6 and J usage is TRBJ2-3, with a weak D call TRBD1 (5 bases). The germline gives CDR1 SGHVS, CDR2 FNYEAQ. This CDR3 region has 15 residues. V was pared by 4 bases and J by 0 bases, with 11 bases between. CDR3 bases: TGTGCCAGCAGCTCGCGCAGGGTTAGCACAGATACGCAGTATTTT. It yields the protein CASSSRRVSTDTQYF.

The chain joins TRBV7-9 to TRBJ2-1, with D perhaps matching TRBD2 (6 bases). The CDR3 contains 13 residues. Trimming shortened V by 8 bases and J by 3 bases, and 11 bases separated the two germline ends. Germline V gene lookup returns CDR1 SEHNR and CDR2 FQNEAQ (reference sequence). CDR3 sequence: CASCWGDYNEQFF. CDR3 DNA: TGTGCCAGCTGCTGGGGGGACTACAATGAGCAGTTCTTC.

The chain links TRBV4-2 to TRBJ2-3; the D gene is possibly TRBD1 (7 bases). CDR1 and CDR2 (germline): LGHNA, YNFKEQ. There are 16 residues in the CDR3. Trimming shortened V by 0 bases and J by 4 bases, and 14 bases separated the two germline ends. CDR3: CASSQETGRFADTQYF. The CDR3 DNA reads TGTGCCAGCAGCCAAGAGACAGGGAGGTTTGCAGATACGCAGTATTTT.

The V and J genes are TRBV27 and TRBJ1-2, with D tentatively TRBD1 (5 bases). The CDR3 sequence is 14 residues long. The germline CDR1 and CDR2 sequences are MNHEY and SMNVEV (reference sequence). V was cut by 5 bases and J by 5 bases, with 15 bases left in between. Written as DNA, the CDR3 is TGTGCCAGCAGTGCCGGCAGGGTGGGGTATGGCTACACCTTC. It encodes CASSAGRVGYGYTF.

The V and J genes are TRBV5-1 and TRBJ2-1, with D uncertain. This CDR3 region has 12 residues. The V gene's germline CDR1 is SGHRS and CDR2 YFSETQ. Trimming removed 4 bases from V and 4 bases from J, with 6 bases in between. The chain's CDR3 is CASSTPYNEQFF. CDR3 nucleotides: TGCGCCAGCAGCACCCCATACAATGAGCAGTTCTTC.

The chain is built from TRBV7-2 and TRBJ2-5; the match to TRBD1 covers 9 bases. The CDR3 is 15 amino acids. CDR1 and CDR2 from the germline V gene are SGHTA and FQGNSA. V shed 8 bases, J shed 5 bases, and the junction held 12 bases outside the gene matches. CDR3 sequence (DNA): TGTGCCAGCGGGTTTTTAACAGGGGGCATGGAGACCCAGTACTTC. Residues: CASGFLTGGMETQYF.

J is TRBJ1-3 and V is TRBV6-1; D call uncertain. The CDR3 has 16 residues. CDR1 is MNHNS, CDR2 SASEGT, per germline. Trimming cost V 2 bases and J 0 bases, with 11 bases left between them. The CDR3 spells CASSESSANSGNTIYF. Here the CDR3 DNA reads TGTGCCAGCAGTGAATCGTCAGCGAACTCTGGAAACACCATATATTTT.

This clonotype showed up many times. The genes are TRBV7-8 and TRBJ1-4, with D hard to call. The V gene's germline CDR1 is SGHVS and CDR2 FQNEAQ. Between the trimmed V and J ends, which lost 3 bases and 8 bases, there was a span of 7 bases. This CDR3 contains 12 residues. This CDR3 reads CASSLGTEKLFF. CDR3 DNA sequence: TGTGCCAGCAGCTTGGGTACGGAAAAACTGTTTTTT.

The sample holds a few counts of this clonotype. This rearrangement joins TRBV7-6 to TRBJ2-1; perhaps TRBD2 as D (5 bases). V was pared by 5 bases and J by 4 bases, with 21 bases between. The CDR3 is made up of 17 amino acids. Germline V gene sequence: CDR1 SGHVS, CDR2 FNYEAQ. As DNA, the CDR3 is TGTGCCAGCAGCCCGACGATAGGAGGTTTGGCTTACAATGAGCAGTTCTTC. It is translated as CASSPTIGGLAYNEQFF.

The chain carries TRBV12-3 or TRBV12-4 and TRBJ1-2; 9 bases agree with TRBD1. V shed 5 bases, J shed 10 bases, and the junction held 8 bases outside the gene matches. This CDR3 is built from 13 residues. CDR3 residues: CASSPGDRVPYTF. The CDR3, as DNA: TGTGCCAGCAGTCCCGGGGACAGGGTGCCCTACACCTTC.

The chain links TRBV7-6 to TRBJ2-5, with 14 nucleotides matching TRBD2. Looked up from germline, CDR1 is SGHVS and CDR2 is FNYEAQ. The CDR3 runs 18 residues. The V segment lost 1 base and the J segment 5 bases; nucleotides outside the gene matches: 9. The DNA of the CDR3 is TGTGCCAGCAGCTTAGGGGGGACTAGCGGGGGCCCGGAGGAGACCCAGTACTTC. Translating gives CASSLGGTSGGPEETQYF. The full variable domain, its missing parts supplied by reference TRBV7-6 and TRBJ2-5, is GAGVSQSPRYKVTKRGQDVALRCDPISGHVSLYWYRQALGQGPEFLTYFNYEAQQDKSGLPNDRFSAERPEGSISTLTIQRTEQRDSAMYRCASSLGGTSGGPEETQYFGPGTRLLVL.

V gene TRBV27 combines with J gene TRBJ1-2, with a weak D call TRBD1 (6 bases). V was shortened by 5 bases and J by 8 bases, with 15 bases between the two germline ends. Per germline, CDR1 MNHEY and CDR2 SMNVEV (reference sequence). This CDR3 has 13 amino acids. The CDR3 DNA is TGTGCCAGCAGTCCCGCCAGGGGAAAAGGCTACACCTTC. Amino acid sequence: CASSPARGKGYTF.

The CDR3 DNA is TGCGCCAGCAGCCAAGAGGTGTACCAAGAGACCCAGTACTTC. It translates to CASSQEVYQETQYF. V gene TRBV4-3 combines with J gene TRBJ2-5, with D unclear. The ends were cut back, 0 bases at V and 0 bases at J, with 5 bases in the middle. The CDR3 extends over 14 amino acids. Germline V gives CDR1 LGHNA, CDR2 YSLEER.

This clonotype was counted ten times or more. The V call is TRBV7-8, the J call TRBJ2-7; a possible D gene is TRBD2 (6 bases). Trimming cost V 5 bases and J 6 bases, with 11 bases left between them. This CDR3 comprises 12 residues. Germline V gene sequence: CDR1 SGHVS, CDR2 FQNEAQ. In DNA form, the CDR3 reads TGTGCCAGCAGCCGCGGAGGGGCCGAGCAGTACGTC. Its translation: CASSRGGAEQYV.

This clonotype was counted ten times or more. The chain couples TRBV7-2 to TRBJ2-2; D is unclear. Deletions cut 5 bases from V and 7 bases from J, with 5 bases between. Germline lookup yields CDR1 SGHTA and CDR2 FQGNSA. There are 11 residues in the CDR3. The CDR3 DNA sequence: TGTGCCAGCAGCCTCCACGGGGAGCTGTTTTTT. Translation gives CASSLHGELFF.

This clonotype came up a few times. V is TRBV7-8 and J is TRBJ2-5; the match to TRBD1 covers 7 bases. CDR3 size: 18 residues. V trimming: 4 bases; J trimming: 1 base; junction bases outside the gene matches: 15. Germline V gene data show CDR1 as SGHVS and CDR2 as FQNEAQ. Here the CDR3 DNA reads TGTGCCAGCAGCTGGAGCCGACAGGGCGGGTTGGGCCAAGAGACCCAGTACTTC. This translates into CASSWSRQGGLGQETQYF.